These 10 T cell receptor beta chains originate from one sample sequenced in a study of OX40 agonist ivuxolimab in advanced cancers. Using immunoSEQ multiplex PCR, the repertoire was profiled, and TCRdb retains in-frame clones only, with some absent. The sample records 75,000 to 100,000 clones, 75% to 90% being singletons. Source: CD4+ or CD8+ T cells sorted from blood, taken in a trial of the OX40 agonist ivuxolimab. These receptors all come from an adult with an advanced solid tumor such as melanoma, head and neck, liver or kidney cancer.

The CDR3 reads CASSGPGQESTDTQYF. As DNA, the CDR3 is TGTGCCAGCAGTGGCCCCGGACAGGAGAGCACAGATACGCAGTATTTT. V gene TRBV6-6 combines with J gene TRBJ2-3; TRBD1 agrees at 7 bases. The CDR3 totals 16 residues. The V and J ends lost 5 bases and 0 bases, in that order; junction bases with no gene match: 8. Germline assignment: CDR1 MNHNY and CDR2 SVGAGI (reference sequence).

The chain combines TRBV19 with TRBJ2-2, with 8 bases lining up with TRBD1. CDR1 and CDR2 from the germline V gene are LNHDA and SQIVND (reference sequence). CDR3 length equals 14 residues. V gave up 7 bases and J gave up 3 bases; unmatched junction bases: 4. This CDR3 is CASTTGVYTGELFF. The CDR3 DNA sequence: TGTGCCAGTACGACAGGGGTGTACACCGGGGAGCTGTTTTTT. Combining the CDR3 with reference TRBV19 and TRBJ2-2 gives the whole variable domain DGGITQSPKYLFRKEGQNVTLSCEQNLNHDAMYWYRQDPGQGLRLIYYSQIVNDFQKGDIAEGYSVSREKKESFPLTVTSAQKNPTAFYLCASTTGVYTGELFFGEGSRLTVL.

The chain recombines TRBV29-1 with TRBJ2-2; D is uncertain. Germline values: CDR1 SQVTM, CDR2 ANQGSEA. V lost 6 bases to trimming and J lost 5 bases, with 10 bases between them. This CDR3 spans 12 amino acids. In DNA form, the CDR3 reads TGCAGCGTAGACTCCCTAACCGGGGAGCTGTTTTTT. This sequence encodes CSVDSLTGELFF.

This chain links TRBV5-1 with TRBJ2-5; 8 bases are shared with TRBD1. V lost 3 bases, J lost 4 bases, and 8 bases stayed unmatched. There are 15 residues in the CDR3. Germline V gene data show CDR1 as SGHRS and CDR2 as YFSETQ. The CDR3 sequence is CASSSGQGRRETQYF. Written as DNA, the CDR3 is TGCGCCAGCAGCTCCGGACAGGGACGTCGAGAGACCCAGTACTTC. Full variable domain (remainder filled in from reference TRBV5-1 and TRBJ2-5): KAGVTQTPRYLIKTRGQQVTLSCSPISGHRSVSWYQQTPGQGLQFLFEYFSETQRNKGNFPGRFSGRQFSNSRSEMNVSTLELGDSALYLCASSSGQGRRETQYFGPGTRLLVL.

CDR3 sequence (DNA): TGTGCCAGCAGTTGGACAGGGAGCTCTGGGGCCAACGTCCTGACTTTC. It codes for CASSWTGSSGANVLTF. The chain carries TRBV6-5 and TRBJ2-6; 8 nucleotides match TRBD1. CDR1 and CDR2 (germline): MNHEY, SVGAGI. J was trimmed by 0 bases and V by 4 bases; bases with no gene match: 2. The CDR3 runs 16 residues.

V and J are TRBV5-8 and TRBJ1-5; D unclear. This CDR3 is built from 17 residues. V lost 0 bases to trimming and J lost 0 bases, with 13 bases between them. From germline, CDR1 is SGHTS and CDR2 YDEGEE. The CDR3 loop reads CASSLALHVDSNQPQHF. CDR3 bases: TGTGCCAGCAGCTTGGCTCTTCACGTAGATAGCAATCAGCCCCAGCATTTT.

The rearrangement uses TRBV5-8 and TRBJ2-5, with 12 bases aligning to TRBD1. The germline CDR1 and CDR2 sequences are SGHTS and YDEGEE. The junction had 7 bases not matched to a gene; V was cut back by 5 bases and J by 5 bases. This CDR3 is 15 amino acids long. The CDR3 reads CASSAGTGGAETQYF. The CDR3 bases are TGTGCCAGCAGTGCCGGGACAGGGGGCGCGGAGACCCAGTACTTC.

In this sample, this clone turned up once. The chain is built from TRBV27 and TRBJ2-2, with D unclear. V was pared by 3 bases and J by 2 bases, with 16 bases between. CDR3 length equals 17 residues. The V gene's germline CDR1 is MNHEY and CDR2 SMNVEV (reference sequence). The CDR3: CASSFAPGSVNTGELFF. The CDR3 DNA is TGTGCCAGCAGTTTTGCCCCTGGCTCGGTAAACACCGGGGAGCTGTTTTTT.

V usage is TRBV18 and J usage is TRBJ1-1; D remains unclear. The CDR3 length is 17 residues. Germline-derived CDR1 and CDR2 are KGHSH and LQKENI. V lost 0 bases, J lost 6 bases, and 20 bases lay in between. The CDR3 here is CASSPPGGRDKSSEAFF. The CDR3 coding sequence is TGTGCCAGCTCACCACCGGGCGGGCGCGATAAGTCCTCTGAAGCTTTCTTT.

The rearrangement uses TRBV29-1 and TRBJ1-3, with 7 positions matching TRBD1. V gave up 3 bases and J gave up 2 bases; unmatched junction bases: 7. This CDR3 region has 15 residues. CDR1 SQVTM and CDR2 ANQGSEA come from the germline V gene. The CDR3 sequence: CSVERSGGAGNTIYF. DNA for the CDR3: TGCAGCGTTGAGAGGTCAGGGGGAGCTGGAAACACCATATATTTT.